These 21 T cell receptor beta chains originate from one sample sequenced in a study of blood T cell repertoires in COVID-19. TCRdb's copy holds only in-frame clones and misses some; the assay was immunoSEQ multiplex PCR. The sample holds 10,000 to 14,000 clones, 75% to 90% seen once. The sequenced sample consisted of peripheral blood. The origin of the receptors is a human donor in a cohort sampled during active COVID-19.

The J gene is TRBJ1-5, the V gene TRBV7-2; D gene unclear. The CDR3 extends over 14 amino acids. The germline V and J ends were trimmed by 7 bases and 0 bases, with 10 bases remaining between them. Germline lookup yields CDR1 SGHTA and CDR2 FQGNSA. The CDR3 region has the DNA TGTGCCAGCAACGGAGGGATTAGCAATCAGCCCCAGCATTTT. Translating gives CASNGGISNQPQHF.

V gene TRBV5-4 combines with J gene TRBJ2-2, with 8 positions matching TRBD1. Trimming cost V 3 bases and J 0 bases; bases outside gene matches: 13. This CDR3 has 19 amino acids. Germline assignment: CDR1 SGHNT and CDR2 YYREEE (reference sequence). DNA for the CDR3: TGTGCCAGCAGCTCCCAGGGGGCCTACAACTTCGCGAACACCGGGGAGCTGTTTTTT. It translates to CASSSQGAYNFANTGELFF.

This clone was detected only once. The V gene is TRBV4-1, the J gene TRBJ2-7, with TRBD2 matching 9 bases. The CDR3 is 17 amino acids. The V gene's germline CDR1 is MGHRA and CDR2 YSYEKL. The trim removed 2 bases at V and 0 bases at J, leaving 8 bases unmatched. The CDR3 spells CASSQKDLAGNSYEQYF. The CDR3 DNA reads as TGCGCCAGCAGCCAAAAGGACCTAGCGGGGAACTCCTACGAGCAGTACTTC.

The chain has TRBV20-1 and TRBJ2-7; 8 nucleotides match TRBD1. After removal of 3 bases from V and 9 bases from J, the junction contained 10 bases not matched to a gene. This CDR3 contains 13 residues. Germline lookup yields CDR1 DFQATT and CDR2 SNEGSKA (reference sequence). This CDR3 reads CSASADRAFGQYF. The CDR3 DNA is TGCAGTGCTAGTGCGGACAGGGCTTTCGGGCAGTACTTC.

This clone was seen a single time. This chain connects TRBV27 to TRBJ1-5, with D uncertain. CDR3 length: 13 amino acids. V lost 4 bases and J lost 6, with 10 bases in between. Germline values: CDR1 MNHEY, CDR2 SMNVEV (reference sequence). DNA of the CDR3: TGTGCCAGCAGTTACAACACCTTTCAGCCCCAGCATTTT. Encoded protein: CASSYNTFQPQHF.

The V call is TRBV4-3, the J call TRBJ2-6; 9 bases fit TRBD1. The CDR3 consists of 18 residues. V lost 2 bases, J lost 4 bases, and 9 bases stayed unmatched. The germline CDR1 and CDR2 sequences are LGHNA and YSLEER. CDR3 nucleotide sequence: TGCGCCAGCAGCCAATACAACAGGGGGCGGTCGGGGGCCAACGTCCTGACTTTC. Its protein product is CASSQYNRGRSGANVLTF.

The chain uses TRBV27 and TRBJ1-6; D not certain. Trimming removed 6 bases at V and 0 bases at J, with 12 bases between. The CDR3 is 16 residues long. The germline gives CDR1 MNHEY, CDR2 SMNVEV (reference sequence). The DNA for the CDR3 is TGTGCCAGCAGGGCCTTGGGGAGCTCCTATAATTCACCCCTCCACTTT. Translated: CASRALGSSYNSPLHF.

The V and J genes are TRBV5-1 and TRBJ2-3, with a weak D call TRBD2 (5 bases). Trimming took off 0 bases at V and 5 bases at J, with 13 bases between the two ends. The germline V gene encodes CDR1 SGHRS and CDR2 YFSETQ. This CDR3 region has 15 residues. CDR3 loop: CASSLGDWERDTQYF. Written as DNA, the CDR3 is TGCGCCAGCAGCTTGGGAGACTGGGAGAGAGATACGCAGTATTTT.

This chain joins TRBV5-1 and TRBJ1-2, with D perhaps matching TRBD1 (5 bases). The CDR3 has 14 amino acids. Germline assignment: CDR1 SGHRS and CDR2 YFSETQ. Trimming shortened V by 0 bases and J by 5 bases, and 11 bases separated the two germline ends. The CDR3: CASSLDVGGYGYTF. The CDR3 DNA is TGCGCCAGCAGCTTGGACGTCGGGGGTTATGGCTACACCTTC.

The chain carries TRBV5-1 and TRBJ1-5; D might be TRBD1 (6 bases). Trimming removed 2 bases at V and 3 bases at J, with 12 bases between. The CDR3 spans 15 residues. The germline gives CDR1 SGHRS, CDR2 YFSETQ. As DNA, the CDR3 is TGCGCCAGCAGCTTATTAGGGGACATCAATCAGCCCCAGCATTTT. Translation: CASSLLGDINQPQHF. The variable domain in full, with the rest retrieved from reference TRBV5-1 and TRBJ1-5, is KAGVTQTPRYLIKTRGQQVTLSCSPISGHRSVSWYQQTPGQGLQFLFEYFSETQRNKGNFPGRFSGRQFSNSRSEMNVSTLELGDSALYLCASSLLGDINQPQHFGDGTRLSIL.

The rearrangement joins TRBV6-1 to TRBJ1-5; D is perhaps TRBD1 (5 bases). The CDR3 is 16 residues long. Trimming shortened V by 4 bases and J by 2 bases, and 15 bases separated the two germline ends. Germline lookup yields CDR1 MNHNS and CDR2 SASEGT. The CDR3 loop reads CASSGLQGIGNQPQHF. The DNA of the CDR3 is TGTGCCAGCAGTGGATTGCAGGGAATCGGCAATCAGCCCCAGCATTTT.

This chain uses TRBV9 with TRBJ2-2, with 10 positions matching TRBD2. J gave up 7 bases and V 3 bases, and 9 bases lay outside the gene matches. CDR3 length equals 16 residues. Germline V gives CDR1 SGDLS, CDR2 YYNGEE. The CDR3: CASSEKAGGLSGELFF. Here the CDR3 DNA reads TGTGCCAGCAGCGAGAAAGCGGGGGGGCTGAGCGGGGAGCTGTTTTTT.

This clone appeared once. The chain joins TRBV7-9 to TRBJ2-2, with TRBD2 identical over 10 bases. Germline V gene sequence: CDR1 SEHNR, CDR2 FQNEAQ (reference sequence). V trimming: 7 bases; J trimming: 7 bases; junction bases outside the gene matches: 12. This CDR3 region has 16 residues. This chain's CDR3 is CASTIAAGGPDGELFF. As DNA, the CDR3 is TGTGCCAGCACCATTGCAGCGGGGGGGCCCGACGGGGAGCTGTTTTTT.

The V gene is TRBV27, the J gene TRBJ1-1; maybe TRBD1 (6 bases). V was clipped by 6 bases and J by 2 bases, with 7 bases between them. Germline assignment: CDR1 MNHEY and CDR2 SMNVEV (reference sequence). There are 12 residues in the CDR3. The CDR3 bases are TGTGCCAGCAGGGGGACAAACACTGAAGCTTTCTTT. This gives the protein CASRGTNTEAFF.

The V and J genes are TRBV5-4 and TRBJ1-2; D not resolved. The germline V and J ends were trimmed by 2 bases and 7 bases, with 6 bases remaining between them. This CDR3 region has 11 residues. Germline V CDR1 and CDR2: SGHNT, YYREEE (reference sequence). CDR3 amino acids: CASSLSGGYTF. For the CDR3, the DNA is TGTGCCAGCAGCTTATCGGGTGGCTACACCTTC.

This clone turned up a few times. The CDR3, as DNA: TGTGCCTGGAGCACCGACGGGTCCTACGAGCAGTACTTC. Its protein is CAWSTDGSYEQYF. J is TRBJ2-7 and V is TRBV30; D unclear. The CDR3 loop spans 13 amino acids. Trimming left V 3 bases short and J 1 base short, with 10 bases between. Germline values: CDR1 GTSNPN, CDR2 SVGIG (reference sequence).

This clone was recorded only once. V and J are TRBV10-3 and TRBJ1-6, with 11 positions matching TRBD1. After removal of 4 bases from V and 10 bases from J, the junction contained 3 bases not matched to a gene. Germline V gene sequence: CDR1 ENHRY, CDR2 SYGVKD. The CDR3 runs 14 residues. As DNA, the CDR3 is TGTGCCATCAGTGGGACAGGGGGCCCGTCACCCCTCCACTTT. This encodes CAISGTGGPSPLHF.

This clone occurred once. The chain carries TRBV3-1 (or the pseudogene TRBV3-2) and TRBJ1-1; perhaps TRBD1 as D (5 bases). This CDR3 is built from 15 residues. Deletions cut 3 bases from V and 0 bases from J, with 11 bases between. Per the germline V gene, CDR1 is LGHDT and CDR2 is YNNKEL (reference sequence). The DNA for the CDR3 is TGTGCCAGCAGCCAGGGCGACAGATTGAACACTGAAGCTTTCTTT. Encoded protein: CASSQGDRLNTEAFF.

J is TRBJ1-2 and V is TRBV28, with 10 bases fitting TRBD1. This CDR3 is built from 14 residues. The ends lost 5 bases at V and 5 bases at J; junction bases unmatched: 5. Germline CDR1 MDHEN, CDR2 SYDVKM. The CDR3 DNA sequence: TGTGCCAGCAGTCGGGACAGGGGACCGTATGGCTACACCTTC. Translation gives CASSRDRGPYGYTF.

The J gene is TRBJ2-5, the V gene TRBV27; TRBD1 aligns across 9 bases. Germline lookup yields CDR1 MNHEY and CDR2 SMNVEV (reference sequence). Trimming at V came to 4 bases and at J to 5 bases, leaving 5 bases not matched to a gene. The CDR3 consists of 14 residues. The CDR3 sequence: CASSSGQGRETQYF. The CDR3 bases are TGTGCCAGCAGTTCGGGACAGGGAAGGGAGACCCAGTACTTC.

This clone was seen only a few times. Sequence at one end of the junction differs from germline and may be a read error. This chain connects TRBV6-6 to TRBJ2-7; TRBD2 matches at 11 bases. The CDR3 contains 11 residues. Germline CDR1 MNHNY, CDR2 SVGAGI (reference sequence). CDR3 coding DNA: TGTGCCAGCAGGGAGACTAGCGGGACTAATTTC. Protein product: CASRETSGTNF.